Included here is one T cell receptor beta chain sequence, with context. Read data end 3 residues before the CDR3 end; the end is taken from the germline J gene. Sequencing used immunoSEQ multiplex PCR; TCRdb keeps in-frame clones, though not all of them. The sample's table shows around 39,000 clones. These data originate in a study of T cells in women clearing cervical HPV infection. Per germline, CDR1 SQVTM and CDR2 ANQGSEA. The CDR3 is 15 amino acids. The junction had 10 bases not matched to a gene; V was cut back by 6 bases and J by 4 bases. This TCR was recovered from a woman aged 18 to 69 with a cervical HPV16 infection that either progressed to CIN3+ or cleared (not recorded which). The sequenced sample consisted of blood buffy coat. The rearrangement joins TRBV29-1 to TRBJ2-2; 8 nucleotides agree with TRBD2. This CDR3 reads CSVLTTGTSTGELFF. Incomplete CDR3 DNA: TGCAGCGTCCTCACCACCGGGACTAGCACCGGGGAG.